The 21 T cell receptor beta chains in this list originate from one sample, sequenced in a study of Ad26.COV2.S vaccination and SARS-CoV-2 variants. Data came from immunoSEQ multiplex PCR; TCRdb stores just in-frame clones and leaves some out. The table lists about 330,000 clones, approximately 87% of them singletons. Regarding treatment: approximately 18 received Ad26.COV2.S at low or high dose, single or two shots; roughly 5 received placebo; per-sample allocation not given. At day 63 after the first vaccine or placebo injection, samples were drawn. Sequenced here: peripheral blood, sampled in a trial of Ad26.COV2.S vaccine versus placebo. The source of these receptors is a person between 18 and 59 years old who received the Ad26.COV2.S COVID-19 vaccine or a placebo.

The CDR3 DNA reads TGCGCCAGCAGCCAAGATCCCGGGACGCTCAATCAGCCCCAGCATTTT. Translated: CASSQDPGTLNQPQHF. The genes are TRBV4-1 and TRBJ1-5; D might be TRBD1 (5 bases). Germline V gene lookup returns CDR1 MGHRA and CDR2 YSYEKL. CDR3 length equals 16 residues. V was shortened by 0 bases and J by 3 bases, with 12 bases between the two germline ends.

In DNA form, the CDR3 reads TGTGCCAGCAGCTTGGGCAGTCATAATGAAAAACTGTTTTTT. It codes for CASSLGSHNEKLFF. The chain carries TRBV7-9 and TRBJ1-4; no reliable D call. The germline CDR1 and CDR2 sequences are SEHNR and FQNEAQ (reference sequence). The CDR3 is made up of 14 amino acids. V was shortened by 3 bases and J by 4 bases, with 9 bases between the two germline ends.

The chain combines TRBV7-2 with TRBJ1-2; TRBD1 matches 8 bases. The CDR3 consists of 16 residues. Germline values: CDR1 SGHTA, CDR2 FQGNSA. With 5 bases clipped from V and 4 bases from J, the junction kept 12 bases outside the gene matches. CDR3 DNA: TGTGCCAGCAGCCTTGGAGGGACAGGCGGGGTCTATGGCTACACCTTC. Its translation is CASSLGGTGGVYGYTF.

The genes are TRBV15 and TRBJ2-7, with 9 bases identical to TRBD1. J gave up 4 bases and V 3 bases, and 7 bases lay outside the gene matches. Germline V gene data show CDR1 as LNHNV and CDR2 as YYDKDF (reference sequence). The CDR3 length is 15 residues. The CDR3 sequence is CATSSRTGDMYEQYF. CDR3 nucleotides: TGTGCCACCAGCAGCCGGACAGGGGATATGTACGAGCAGTACTTC.

This sequence joins TRBV4-3 and TRBJ1-2; tentatively, D is TRBD1 (6 bases). The CDR3 runs to 16 residues. Per germline, CDR1 LGHNA and CDR2 YSLEER. The V end was cut by 4 bases, the J end by 4 bases, with 19 bases between. In DNA form, the CDR3 reads TGCGCCAGCAGCCCCCGACCGGGGGAGGGGGGCTATGGCTACACCTTC. It is translated as CASSPRPGEGGYGYTF.

The V call is TRBV11-2, the J call TRBJ1-4, with D unresolved. This CDR3 contains 12 residues. Germline assignment: CDR1 SGHAT and CDR2 FQNNGV. The V gene lost 5 bases and the J gene lost 7 bases, with 8 bases spanning the gap. The CDR3 coding sequence is TGTGCCAGCAGCCTTGCTGGTGAAAAACTGTTTTTT. It is translated as CASSLAGEKLFF.

The chain joins TRBV7-9 to TRBJ2-7; no clear D. Germline-derived CDR1 and CDR2 are SEHNR and FQNEAQ (reference sequence). The CDR3 length is 12 residues. V was trimmed by 0 bases and J by 6 bases, leaving 6 bases between them. In DNA, the CDR3 is TGTGCCAGCAGCTTAGCGCGGTTCGAGCAGTACTTC. Residues: CASSLARFEQYF.

This clone appeared once. The chain has TRBV3-1 (or the pseudogene TRBV3-2) and TRBJ2-4; no clear D. V shed 2 bases and J shed 5 bases, with 10 bases lying between them. The CDR3 contains 14 residues. Per germline, CDR1 LGHDT and CDR2 YNNKEL (reference sequence). This CDR3 reads CASSQSIEENIQYF. CDR3 bases: TGTGCCAGCAGCCAATCTATCGAGGAAAACATTCAGTACTTC.

V is TRBV6-5 and J is TRBJ1-1; weak D call: TRBD1 (6 bases). The ends were cut back, 5 bases at V and 11 bases at J, with 21 bases in the middle. Germline CDR1 reads MNHEY; CDR2 reads SVGAGI. The CDR3 consists of 14 residues. In nucleotides, the CDR3 is TGTGCCAGCAGTCCCACCGGGACAACTAGGGGGGCTTTCTTT. Its protein is CASSPTGTTRGAFF.

The gene calls are TRBV27 and TRBJ1-2; 10 positions agree with TRBD1. The V gene end was trimmed by 5 bases and the J gene end by 3 bases; junction bases not matched to a gene: 3. CDR1 and CDR2 from the germline V gene are MNHEY and SMNVEV (reference sequence). CDR3 length equals 14 residues. CDR3 region: CASSPTGGDYGYTF. In nucleotides, the CDR3 is TGTGCCAGCAGTCCGACAGGGGGCGACTATGGCTACACCTTC.

The chain joins TRBV19 to TRBJ1-5, with a tentative D call TRBD1 (6 bases). Between the trimmed V and J ends, which lost 10 bases and 5 bases, there was a span of 18 bases. Germline assignment: CDR1 LNHDA and CDR2 SQIVND (reference sequence). The CDR3 is 14 residues long. CDR3 coding DNA: TGTGCCACCCGGACCCAGGAGGGGGATCAGCCCCAGCATTTT. Translating it yields CATRTQEGDQPQHF.

The CDR3, as DNA: TGTGCCAGCAGCGATGACACTGAAGCTTTCTTT. It yields the protein CASSDDTEAFF. This chain joins TRBV7-9 and TRBJ1-1; unclear D gene. Germline CDR1 is SEHNR and CDR2 is FQNEAQ (reference sequence). This CDR3 comprises 11 residues. V lost 5 bases and J 3 bases, leaving 4 bases between the germline ends.

This clone has only a few counts. CDR3 sequence (DNA): TGTGCCAGCTCACCCACGGGGACAGGAGATCAGCCCCAGCATTTT. The encoded protein is CASSPTGTGDQPQHF. The rearrangement joins TRBV18 to TRBJ1-5; 8 bases match TRBD1. The CDR3 loop spans 15 amino acids. Germline V gene sequence: CDR1 KGHSH, CDR2 LQKENI. V lost 3 bases, J lost 5 bases, and 6 bases stayed unmatched.

This clone showed up just once. V and J are TRBV14 and TRBJ2-6, with D possibly being TRBD1 or TRBD2 (5 bases each). This CDR3 contains 15 residues. Per germline, CDR1 SGHDN and CDR2 FVKESK. V was trimmed by 4 bases and J by 2 bases, leaving 9 bases between them. The CDR3 sequence: CASSPLGAGANVLTF. CDR3 coding DNA: TGTGCCAGCAGCCCTCTGGGGGCTGGGGCCAACGTCCTGACTTTC.

Turning to this clone: Other DNA sequences in this specimen translate into the identical CDR3. The chain combines TRBV9 with TRBJ2-7; D possibly corresponds to TRBD1 (5 bases). Germline CDR1 reads SGDLS; CDR2 reads YYNGEE. The CDR3 spans 14 residues. Trimming shortened V by 0 bases and J by 0 bases, and 7 bases separated the two germline ends. In DNA form, the CDR3 reads TGTGCCAGCAGCGTAGGGGGCAGCTCCTACGAGCAGTACTTC. Amino acid sequence: CASSVGGSSYEQYF.

The CDR3 DNA follows: TGTGCCAGCAGTCTATTCTTTGAGGGCATTGAAGCTTTCTTT. This sequence encodes CASSLFFEGIEAFF. The chain carries TRBV6-5 and TRBJ1-1; D is uncertain. The CDR3 consists of 14 residues. Between the trimmed V and J ends, which lost 5 bases and 7 bases, there was a span of 17 bases. From germline, CDR1 is MNHEY and CDR2 SVGAGI.

This chain joins TRBV7-8 and TRBJ2-1; D remains ambiguous. The germline V and J ends were trimmed by 3 bases and 6 bases, with 12 bases remaining between them. Germline V CDR1 and CDR2: SGHVS, FQNEAQ. The CDR3 runs 14 residues. The CDR3 loop reads CASSFPGSANEQFF. CDR3 nucleotides: TGTGCCAGCAGCTTTCCCGGATCTGCCAATGAGCAGTTCTTC.

This chain uses TRBV19 with TRBJ2-1; no reliable D call. This CDR3 region has 14 residues. The germline gives CDR1 LNHDA, CDR2 SQIVND (reference sequence). Trimming removed 1 base from V and 14 bases from J, with 18 bases in between. The CDR3 spells CASSIGSAFQVEFF. The CDR3 DNA reads as TGTGCCAGTAGTATAGGATCCGCTTTCCAGGTTGAGTTCTTC.

V and J are TRBV7-9 and TRBJ1-2; D gene ambiguous. Trimming removed 5 bases at V and 1 base at J, with 17 bases between. The V gene's germline CDR1 is SEHNR and CDR2 FQNEAQ (reference sequence). The CDR3 consists of 16 residues. The CDR3 reads CASSPRAWTINYGYTF. The CDR3, as DNA: TGTGCCAGCAGCCCGCGGGCCTGGACGATTAACTATGGCTACACCTTC.

The V gene is TRBV7-8, the J gene TRBJ2-5; D perhaps matches TRBD1 (6 bases). Germline loops: CDR1 SGHVS, CDR2 FQNEAQ. Trimming left V 5 bases short and J 3 bases short, with 10 bases between. The CDR3 runs 13 residues. CDR3 sequence reads: CASSRTVEETQYF. CDR3 bases: TGTGCCAGCAGCCGGACAGTCGAAGAGACCCAGTACTTC. Combining the CDR3 with reference TRBV7-8 and TRBJ2-5 gives the whole variable domain GAGVSQSPRYKVAKRGQDVALRCDPISGHVSLFWYQQALGQGPEFLTYFQNEAQLDKSGLPSDRFFAERPEGSVSTLKIQRTQQEDSAVYLCASSRTVEETQYFGPGTRLLVL.

This clone has just one count. This rearrangement joins TRBV5-1 to TRBJ1-1; 7 bases line up with TRBD1. CDR1 and CDR2 from the germline V gene are SGHRS and YFSETQ. CDR3 length equals 13 residues. Trimming took 2 bases from V and 7 from J; bases not matched to a gene: 5. Here the CDR3 DNA reads TGCGCCAGCAGCTTCGGGGACAGCAGTGAAGCTTTCTTT. Translated: CASSFGDSSEAFF.